This T cell receptor (beta chain) was recorded in a study of CD8+ T cells in alopecia areata. cDNA serving as the sequencing template came from extracted, reverse transcribed RNA. The repertoire was sequenced with immunoSEQ multiplex PCR; TCRdb's copy has only in-frame clones and lacks some. The sample has roughly 250,000 clones; roughly 69% are singletons. Germline V gene sequence: CDR1 SGHRS, CDR2 YFSETQ. This CDR3 spans 13 amino acids. V was pared by 9 bases and J by 2 bases, with 11 bases between. Findings of the study overall: Higher clonality was seen in lesional scalp than in normal scalp, especially in alopecia totalis/universalis. Among patients, TCR sharing was less clear than in mice, a difference possibly due in part to HLA diversity in the patient population. Scalp sample sequencing also detects resident alphabeta T cells of normal skin.

This clone turned up a few times. Its antigen is undetermined. This sequence was found in a human donor with alopecia areata. The rearrangement links TRBV5-1 to TRBJ2-2; D unclear. The specimen was CD4+ T cells sorted from blood, collected at week 0. CDR3 bases: TGCGCCACCGGTGTGTCTAACACCGGGGAGCTGTTTTTT. Protein product: CATGVSNTGELFF. Drawing the rest from reference TRBV5-1 and TRBJ2-2, the complete variable domain is KAGVTQTPRYLIKTRGQQVTLSCSPISGHRSVSWYQQTPGQGLQFLFEYFSETQRNKGNFPGRFSGRQFSNSRSEMNVSTLELGDSALYLCATGVSNTGELFFGEGSRLTVL.